A single sample is the source of the 30 T cell receptor beta chains below, sequenced in a study of shared clonotypes between healthy human individuals (dated by TCRdb to the early 2020s). CD8 naive samples were obtained by positive selection for CCR7 among CD45RO-negative cells, yielding a CD45RA+CCR7+ population from which TemRA cells were excluded. Libraries were constructed by the immunoSEQ multiplex PCR assay. In TCRdb, the immuneACCESS table is reduced to in-frame sequences with V and J assigned. These tables do not hold every clone; where another copy was compared, an unresolved V gene accounts for under half, and the others remain unexplained. This sample gives around 2,100,000 clones in total; just under 95% of them show up just once. The ten top clones hold 0.95% to 1.5% of the sample. Input material: naive CD8+ T cells sorted from blood. The sample's cell subset or site label, in plain terms: CD45RA+CCR7+. Receptor source: a man aged 18 to 35 in good health.

The V gene is TRBV27, the J gene TRBJ1-4; D is perhaps TRBD1 (5 bases). CDR1 and CDR2 from the germline V gene are MNHEY and SMNVEV (reference sequence). Trimming stripped 8 bases from V and 8 bases from J, with 18 bases between. CDR3 length: 14 amino acids. CDR3 protein: CASGEGIPPEKLFF. DNA for the CDR3: TGTGCCAGCGGTGAGGGGATTCCGCCAGAAAAACTGTTTTTT.

The CDR3 DNA sequence: TGCAGCGTCCAGACAGGGGAGGCCTACGAGCAGTACTTC. Translating it yields CSVQTGEAYEQYF. The genes are TRBV29-1 and TRBJ2-7; 8 bases fit TRBD1. The V gene end was trimmed by 6 bases and the J gene end by 2 bases; junction bases not matched to a gene: 6. Germline V gives CDR1 SQVTM, CDR2 ANQGSEA. The CDR3 is 13 residues long.

The V call is TRBV14, the J call TRBJ2-1; 8 nucleotides match TRBD1. Germline trimming cut 1 base from V and 7 bases from J; bases unmatched to any gene: 0. Germline V CDR1 and CDR2: SGHDN, FVKESK. There are 13 residues in the CDR3. The CDR3: CASSQGQGNEQFF. The CDR3 DNA sequence: TGTGCCAGCAGCCAAGGACAGGGGAATGAGCAGTTCTTC.

The chain recombines TRBV7-9 with TRBJ1-6, with D possibly being TRBD1 (6 bases). Trimming took off 3 bases at V and 6 bases at J, with 18 bases between the two ends. The V gene's germline CDR1 is SEHNR and CDR2 FQNEAQ (reference sequence). This CDR3 region has 17 residues. The DNA of the CDR3 is TGTGCCAGCAGCTTTAGTGGGCGGGGGGCGCGTAATTCACCCCTCCACTTT. Protein: CASSFSGRGARNSPLHF.

The chain carries TRBV4-1 and TRBJ2-7; 7 bases match TRBD2. This CDR3 is built from 16 residues. Germline V lookup: CDR1 MGHRA, CDR2 YSYEKL. Trimming at V came to 2 bases and at J to 5 bases, leaving 12 bases not matched to a gene. For the CDR3, the DNA is TGCGCCAGCAGCCAATCCGCGGGACTATCCTTAGACGAGCAGTACTTC. Amino acids: CASSQSAGLSLDEQYF.

The V and J genes are TRBV6-1 and TRBJ1-2; 8 nucleotides align to TRBD1. The V and J ends lost 8 bases and 7 bases, in that order; junction bases with no gene match: 9. CDR1 is MNHNS, CDR2 SASEGT, per germline. The CDR3 has 13 amino acids. CDR3 region: CASQDRVGFGYTF. CDR3 DNA sequence: TGTGCCAGCCAGGACAGGGTGGGTTTTGGCTACACCTTC.

The rearrangement uses TRBV2 and TRBJ2-3; perhaps TRBD2 as D (5 bases). The CDR3 spans 16 residues. The V end was cut by 5 bases, the J end by 1 base, with 16 bases between. Looked up from germline, CDR1 is SNHLY and CDR2 is FYNNEI. CDR3 protein: CASSSFRDTGTDTQYF. The CDR3 DNA reads as TGTGCCAGCAGTTCATTTCGGGATACAGGCACAGATACGCAGTATTTT.

V and J are TRBV28 and TRBJ2-1, with 12 bases matching TRBD2. J gave up 0 bases and V 2 bases, and 8 bases lay outside the gene matches. CDR3 length: 19 residues. The germline gives CDR1 MDHEN, CDR2 SYDVKM. CDR3 sequence: CASSLMGTSGWSSYNEQFF. CDR3 DNA: TGTGCCAGCAGTTTAATGGGGACTAGCGGGTGGAGCTCCTACAATGAGCAGTTCTTC.

The V gene is TRBV6-1, the J gene TRBJ1-1; D is perhaps TRBD1 (5 bases). Between the trimmed V and J ends, which lost 10 bases and 8 bases, there was a span of 20 bases. CDR3 length: 13 residues. Germline assignment: CDR1 MNHNS and CDR2 SASEGT. Written as DNA, the CDR3 is TGTGCCACGTTGAGAGGGACCTCCTTGGAAGCTTTCTTT. This translates into CATLRGTSLEAFF.

This chain uses TRBV9 with TRBJ1-4; D might be TRBD1 (6 bases). The V and J ends lost 3 bases and 5 bases respectively, with 11 bases between them. Germline CDR1 SGDLS, CDR2 YYNGEE. This CDR3 comprises 14 residues. CDR3 region: CASSASGTNEKLFF. CDR3 DNA sequence: TGTGCCAGCAGCGCCAGCGGGACAAATGAAAAACTGTTTTTT.

This clone was detected only once. V is TRBV4-3 and J is TRBJ2-7; 9 bases align to TRBD2. Trimming at V came to 0 bases and at J to 1 base, leaving 10 bases not matched to a gene. The germline V gene has CDR1 LGHNA and CDR2 YSLEER. This CDR3 has 18 amino acids. The CDR3 nucleotides read TGCGCCAGCAGCCAAGATAGGTTGGGGGCGGGAGGGTCCTACGAGCAGTACTTC. Translating it yields CASSQDRLGAGGSYEQYF.

V gene TRBV18 combines with J gene TRBJ2-3, with D maybe TRBD1 (6 bases). Germline lookup yields CDR1 KGHSH and CDR2 LQKENI. The length of the CDR3 is 16 residues. V was shortened by 3 bases and J by 4 bases, with 17 bases between the two germline ends. CDR3 bases: TGTGCCAGCTCACCGGTCGGTACAGGGTTGGCAGATACGCAGTATTTT. Its protein is CASSPVGTGLADTQYF.

The V gene is TRBV9, the J gene TRBJ2-7; D unresolved. Between the trimmed V and J ends, which lost 1 base and 0 bases, there was a span of 11 bases. Germline V gene lookup returns CDR1 SGDLS and CDR2 YYNGEE. This CDR3 is 15 amino acids long. CDR3 in amino acids: CASSVTALSSYEQYF. In DNA form, the CDR3 reads TGTGCCAGCAGCGTAACCGCATTAAGCTCCTACGAGCAGTACTTC. The complete variable domain, with remaining parts taken from reference TRBV9 and TRBJ2-7, reads DSGVTQTPKHLITATGQRVTLRCSPRSGDLSVYWYQQSLDQGLQFLIQYYNGEERAKGNILERFSAQQFPDLHSELNLSSLELGDSALYFCASSVTALSSYEQYFGPGTRLTVT.

In the case of this clone: Relative to the germline gene, one junction end is altered; a read error may explain this. The chain links TRBV6-5 to TRBJ2-7; D is ambiguous. The V gene's germline CDR1 is MNHEY and CDR2 SVGAGI. CDR3 size: 13 residues. The CDR3 loop reads CASSYSEGPVLSF. The CDR3 DNA is TGTGCCAGCAGTTACTCCGAAGGGCCGGTTTTATCATTC.

As for this clone: At the DNA level, this CDR3 is encoded by other sequences in the same sample as well. The CDR3 is CASSVARTDTQYF. The CDR3 DNA is TGTGCCAGCAGCGTCGCTCGCACAGATACGCAGTATTTT. The V call is TRBV9, the J call TRBJ2-3; D gene unclear. V was trimmed by 2 bases and J by 1 base, leaving 5 bases between them. Germline CDR1 is SGDLS and CDR2 is YYNGEE. CDR3 size: 13 residues. The full variable domain, with the rest looked up from reference TRBV9 and TRBJ2-3, is DSGVTQTPKHLITATGQRVTLRCSPRSGDLSVYWYQQSLDQGLQFLIQYYNGEERAKGNILERFSAQQFPDLHSELNLSSLELGDSALYFCASSVARTDTQYFGPGTRLTVL.

The chain is built from TRBV30 and TRBJ2-7; 11 bases agree with TRBD1. The CDR3 has 13 amino acids. In germline, CDR1 is GTSNPN, CDR2 SVGIG (reference sequence). With V trimmed by 5 bases and J by 3 bases, 3 bases remained unmatched. CDR3 sequence: CAWRTGGGYEQYF. DNA for the CDR3: TGTGCCTGGCGGACAGGGGGCGGCTACGAGCAGTACTTC.

CDR3 sequence: CASSPDAWNTGELFF. DNA for the CDR3: TGTGCCAGCAGTCCGGACGCCTGGAACACCGGGGAGCTGTTTTTT. The V gene is TRBV6-5, the J gene TRBJ2-2; D not certain. Germline V gene data show CDR1 as MNHEY and CDR2 as SVGAGI. Trimming pared 5 bases from V and 1 base from J, leaving 11 bases between. The CDR3 is 15 residues long.

The rearrangement links TRBV7-9 to TRBJ2-1, with TRBD1 as a possible D gene (6 bases). From germline, CDR1 is SEHNR and CDR2 FQNEAQ (reference sequence). The germline V and J ends were trimmed by 1 base and 3 bases, with 13 bases remaining between them. CDR3 length: 16 amino acids. CDR3 sequence (DNA): TGTGCCAGCAGCTTAGAGCGATGGGACAACTACAATGAGCAGTTCTTC. This encodes CASSLERWDNYNEQFF.

This clone was counted a single time. V and J are TRBV6-5 and TRBJ2-7; D gene uncertain. The ends were cut back, 6 bases at V and 2 bases at J, with 14 bases in the middle. Germline V gene sequence: CDR1 MNHEY, CDR2 SVGAGI. The CDR3 consists of 14 residues. The CDR3 coding sequence is TGTGCCAGCAGCCTAGGCGCCTCCACCTACGAGCAGTACTTC. Protein sequence: CASSLGASTYEQYF.

This rearrangement joins TRBV29-1 to TRBJ2-3; 9 bases line up with TRBD1. Germline lookup yields CDR1 SQVTM and CDR2 ANQGSEA. J gave up 3 bases and V 7 bases, and 8 bases lay outside the gene matches. The CDR3 runs 14 residues. CDR3 residues: CSADWDRVTDTQYF. The CDR3 nucleotides read TGCAGCGCGGACTGGGACAGGGTGACAGATACGCAGTATTTT.

CDR3 in amino acids: CASSQALAGGDRELFF. CDR3 DNA sequence: TGTGCCAGCAGCCAAGCTTTAGCGGGGGGCGACCGGGAGCTGTTTTTT. The chain uses TRBV4-2 and TRBJ2-2, with 10 bases aligning to TRBD2. This CDR3 spans 16 amino acids. With 1 base clipped from V and 9 bases from J, the junction kept 8 bases outside the gene matches. Germline CDR1 LGHNA, CDR2 YNFKEQ.

The chain employs TRBV14 and TRBJ2-7; TRBD1 is a possible D gene (6 bases). Germline V gene data show CDR1 as SGHDN and CDR2 as FVKESK. The CDR3 length is 15 residues. The V end lost 3 bases, the J end lost 0 bases, and 12 bases lay between the germline ends. The DNA of the CDR3 is TGTGCCAGCAGCCACCCGACAGGACCCTCCTACGAGCAGTACTTC. Its translation: CASSHPTGPSYEQYF.

The chain links TRBV13 to TRBJ2-5; D remains ambiguous. CDR3 length: 15 amino acids. The germline V and J ends were trimmed by 5 bases and 0 bases, with 13 bases remaining between them. Germline values: CDR1 PRHDT, CDR2 FYEKMQ (reference sequence). The CDR3 here is CASSHRSSYQETQYF. CDR3 nucleotide sequence: TGTGCCAGCAGCCACCGGAGTTCGTACCAAGAGACCCAGTACTTC.

About this clone: At one end the junction does not follow the germline gene, possibly because of a read error. The chain carries TRBV7-7 and TRBJ2-5; 8 bases map to TRBD2. The germline V gene has CDR1 SSHAT and CDR2 FNYEAQ (reference sequence). This CDR3 spans 15 amino acids. This chain's CDR3 is CASSQGLGMGETQYF. For the CDR3, the DNA is TGTGCTAGCAGCCAGGGACTAGGAATGGGGGAGACCCAGTACTTC.

V gene TRBV20-1 combines with J gene TRBJ1-2; D gene unclear. The germline V and J ends were trimmed by 5 bases and 5 bases, with 9 bases remaining between them. Germline values: CDR1 DFQATT, CDR2 SNEGSKA (reference sequence). This CDR3 contains 11 residues. In nucleotides, the CDR3 is TGCAGTGCTCCTTGGTCGTATGGCTACACCTTC. Translated, it gives CSAPWSYGYTF.

This chain joins TRBV19 and TRBJ1-1; D gene ambiguous. Trimming pared 3 bases from V and 5 bases from J, leaving 10 bases between. The CDR3 runs to 13 residues. CDR1 is LNHDA, CDR2 SQIVND, per germline (reference sequence). The CDR3 DNA follows: TGTGCCAGTAGTATGCAAGTATGGACTGAAGCTTTCTTT. Protein product: CASSMQVWTEAFF.

The chain uses TRBV11-2 and TRBJ2-1; D is undetermined. V was cut by 4 bases and J by 9 bases, with 7 bases left in between. This CDR3 comprises 11 residues. Germline lookup yields CDR1 SGHAT and CDR2 FQNNGV. The CDR3 loop is CASSSSPEQFF. CDR3 coding DNA: TGTGCCAGCAGCTCCTCGCCTGAGCAGTTCTTC. The full variable domain, completed using reference TRBV11-2 and TRBJ2-1, is EAGVAQSPRYKIIEKRQSVAFWCNPISGHATLYWYQQILGQGPKLLIQFQNNGVVDDSQLPKDRFSAERLKGVDSTLKIQPAKLEDSAVYLCASSSSPEQFFGPGTRLTVL.

The chain links TRBV6-5 to TRBJ2-3, with D unresolved. Germline V gives CDR1 MNHEY, CDR2 SVGAGI. The length of the CDR3 is 15 residues. The ends were cut back, 0 bases at V and 2 bases at J, with 9 bases in the middle. The CDR3 DNA follows: TGTGCCAGCAGTTACTCGGCAGATACCACAGATACGCAGTATTTT. Its protein is CASSYSADTTDTQYF.

The V call is TRBV6-5, the J call TRBJ2-7; no firm D call. The CDR3 length is 13 residues. The germline V gene encodes CDR1 MNHEY and CDR2 SVGAGI. Trimming cost V 2 bases and J 6 bases, with 11 bases left between them. The CDR3 sequence is CASSYGSWGEQYF. As DNA, the CDR3 is TGTGCCAGCAGTTACGGGTCGTGGGGCGAGCAGTACTTC.

The chain recombines TRBV11-2 with TRBJ2-7; 8 positions agree with TRBD2. V trimming: 3 bases; J trimming: 5 bases; junction bases outside the gene matches: 15. The CDR3 covers 17 residues. Germline CDR1 is SGHAT and CDR2 is FQNNGV. CDR3 sequence (DNA): TGTGCCAGCAGCTTCGGAGCGGGAGAGCCCCCCTCGAACGAGCAGTACTTC. Translated, it gives CASSFGAGEPPSNEQYF.